The entry below gives a single TCR beta chain sequence along with its context. Its antigen is still unknown. This sample was included in a study of T cell responses to AZD1222 COVID-19 vaccine. Study conclusions and caveats: The span of vaccine-associated CD4 TCRs extended across spike, with dominance at 160-218 and 743-854.

The CDR3 length is 13 residues. Germline loops: CDR1 SGHNT, CDR2 YENEEA. Assay used: immunoSEQ multiplex PCR; TCRdb lists only in-frame clones, some missing. The sample holds over 85,000 clones; nearly 90% are singletons and the top ten take about 3.3%. The chain joins TRBV11-3 to TRBJ2-7; the D gene is possibly TRBD1 (5 bases). The receptor was derived from an adult in good health. Sequences were derived from peripheral blood, sampled on day 0 of AZD1222 vaccination. In DNA, the CDR3 is TGTCCCACATATGGACAAATTAACTACGAGCAGTACTTC. Translated, it gives CPTYGQINYEQYF. Full variable domain (missing parts from reference TRBV11-3 and TRBJ2-7): EAGVVQSPRYKIIEKKQPVAFWCNPISGHNTLYWYLQNLGQGPELLIRYENEEAVDDSQLPKDRFSAERLKGVDSTLKIQPAELGDSAVYLCPTYGQINYEQYFGPGTRLTVT.